The following is a T cell receptor beta chain sequence with its context. The germline V gene encodes CDR1 MDHEN and CDR2 SYDVKM. The CDR3 contains 16 residues. After removal of 2 bases from V and 4 bases from J, the junction contained 10 bases not matched to a gene. The data originate from a study of blood T cell repertoires in COVID-19. The overall study: Specimens from acute and convalescent COVID-19 originated in the United States, Italy and Spain. PBMCs, B-cell-depleted T cells, or T cells were the source of the cDNA or gDNA that made up the material.

In the authors' methods: Nucleated cell number was recorded as an estimate derived from reference gene primer amplification. Generated by immunoSEQ multiplex PCR, the TCRdb table keeps only in-frame clones and is missing some. D and trimming were read from the DNA, whereas the V and J calls and clone size are those reported in that table. The sample gives some 150,000 clones, 80% to 90% of which show up once; over 8.5% is in the top ten. This clonotype originated in a woman aged 45-65 years with active or convalescent COVID-19. The V and J genes are TRBV28 and TRBJ2-7; 8 bases agree with TRBD2. Sequenced material: peripheral blood. CDR3 amino acids: CASSLGVAGLIYEQYF. The CDR3 nucleotides read TGTGCCAGCAGTTTAGGGGTAGCGGGGCTTATTTACGAGCAGTACTTC.